The 2 T cell receptor beta chains presented below share a single source sample, sequenced in a study of blood T cell repertoires in COVID-19 (TCRdb year 2020). The library was prepared using the immunoSEQ multiplex PCR assay. The source is immuneACCESS, and TCRdb retained only in-frame sequences with V and J called. Part of the clones is not carried over; for the studies checked, unresolved V genes explain less than half of this, and the remainder is unexplained. This sample lists some 96,000 clones; roughly 90% were detected once. Of the sample, about 1.8% falls within the top ten clones. Sequenced material: peripheral blood. The source of these receptors is an elderly man with acute or convalescent COVID-19.

The chain is built from TRBV5-1 and TRBJ2-2; 8 bases fit TRBD2. The V and J ends lost 4 bases and 5 bases, in that order; junction bases with no gene match: 10. In germline, CDR1 is SGHRS, CDR2 YFSETQ. The CDR3 spans 16 residues. Here the CDR3 DNA reads TGCGCCAGCAGCGCAGCGGGAGCTGTTAGGACCGGGGAGCTGTTTTTT. It specifies CASSAAGAVRTGELFF.

The V and J genes are TRBV19 and TRBJ2-1; 7 nucleotides agree with TRBD1. The CDR3 consists of 16 residues. V was pared by 4 bases and J by 3 bases, with 9 bases of the junction left unmatched. Germline V lookup: CDR1 LNHDA, CDR2 SQIVND (reference sequence). DNA for the CDR3: TGTGCCAGTAGTACCCCGGGGACAGCGAGCTACAATGAGCAGTTCTTC. It encodes CASSTPGTASYNEQFF. Variable domain in full (rest from reference TRBV19 and TRBJ2-1): DGGITQSPKYLFRKEGQNVTLSCEQNLNHDAMYWYRQDPGQGLRLIYYSQIVNDFQKGDIAEGYSVSREKKESFPLTVTSAQKNPTAFYLCASSTPGTASYNEQFFGPGTRLTVL.